A selection of T cell receptor beta chains follows, all from one sample in a study of T cell responses to AZD1222 COVID-19 vaccine. Libraries were prepared by immunoSEQ multiplex PCR; TCRdb keeps only in-frame clonotypes and omits some of them. The sample contains 72,000 or so clones, about 89% of which appear only once. Sequences were derived from peripheral blood, sampled 28 days after the second AZD1222 dose. Receptor source: an adult who received the AZD1222 COVID-19 vaccine. The CDR3 runs from the conserved cysteine through the conserved F or W. The D gene is left open where the match is weak. Size tells how often a clone was seen (once, few, many) or the class of an expanded clone, and some rows leave it out.

j_call: TRBJ2-3; cdr3_length: 17; v_call: TRBV4-1; clone_size: .; d_call: TRBD1; cdr3_aa: CASSQRQGQIETDTQYF; cdr3_nt: TGCGCCAGCAGCCAACGCCAGGGACAGATTGAAACAGATACGCAGTATTTT
j_call: TRBJ1-2; cdr3_length: 14; v_call: TRBV30; clone_size: .; d_call: .; cdr3_aa: CAWSVPGINYGYTF; cdr3_nt: TGTGCCTGGAGTGTACCAGGAATTAACTATGGCTACACCTTC
j_call: TRBJ1-5; cdr3_length: 17; v_call: TRBV5-3; clone_size: .; d_call: TRBD1; cdr3_aa: CARSYRNRGGSNQPQHF; cdr3_nt: TGTGCCAGAAGCTATCGCAACAGGGGAGGGAGCAATCAGCCCCAGCATTTT
j_call: TRBJ2-1; cdr3_length: 11; v_call: TRBV19; clone_size: .; d_call: .; cdr3_aa: CASSLGGEQFF; cdr3_nt: TGTGCCAGTAGTCTGGGAGGAGAGCAGTTCTTC
j_call: TRBJ2-1; cdr3_length: 13; v_call: TRBV28; clone_size: few; d_call: .; cdr3_aa: CASSLRGGNEQFF; cdr3_nt: TGTGCCAGCAGCCTCCGGGGAGGCAATGAGCAGTTCTTC
j_call: TRBJ2-7; cdr3_length: 12; v_call: TRBV27; clone_size: .; d_call: .; cdr3_aa: CASSPAYGEQYF; cdr3_nt: TGTGCCAGCAGTCCCGCTTACGGTGAGCAGTACTTC
j_call: TRBJ2-7; cdr3_length: 14; v_call: TRBV19; clone_size: .; d_call: .; cdr3_aa: CASSIAPRFYEQYF; cdr3_nt: TGTGCCAGTAGTATAGCCCCCAGGTTCTACGAGCAGTACTTC
j_call: TRBJ2-7; cdr3_length: 13; v_call: TRBV7-9; clone_size: .; d_call: .; cdr3_aa: CASSPIGADEQYF; cdr3_nt: TGTGCCAGCAGCCCCATTGGGGCCGACGAGCAGTACTTC
j_call: TRBJ2-1; cdr3_length: 17; v_call: TRBV7-2; clone_size: .; d_call: TRBD2; cdr3_aa: CATRQGASGRVAGEQFF; cdr3_nt: TGTGCCACCAGACAGGGTGCTAGCGGGAGGGTAGCTGGTGAGCAGTTCTTC
j_call: TRBJ1-1; cdr3_length: 17; v_call: TRBV4-3; clone_size: .; d_call: .; cdr3_aa: CASSQEPSFGENTEAFF; cdr3_nt: TGCGCCAGCAGCCAAGAGCCATCTTTTGGGGAGAACACTGAAGCTTTCTTT
j_call: TRBJ2-1; cdr3_length: 16; v_call: TRBV5-4; clone_size: .; d_call: TRBD2; cdr3_aa: CASSDPGGRGRGEQFF; cdr3_nt: TGTGCCAGCAGCGACCCCGGAGGGCGCGGGAGAGGTGAGCAGTTCTTC
j_call: TRBJ2-5; cdr3_length: 13; v_call: TRBV5-4; clone_size: .; d_call: .; cdr3_aa: CASSLAFGLTQYF; cdr3_nt: TGTGCCAGCAGCTTGGCCTTTGGATTGACCCAGTACTTC
j_call: TRBJ2-3; cdr3_length: 16; v_call: TRBV5-1; clone_size: .; d_call: TRBD2; cdr3_aa: CASSLEGREVVDTQYF; cdr3_nt: TGCGCCAGCAGCTTGGAGGGTCGGGAGGTCGTGGATACGCAGTATTTT
j_call: TRBJ1-2; cdr3_length: 11; v_call: TRBV7-9; clone_size: .; d_call: .; cdr3_aa: CASSLNHGYTF; cdr3_nt: TGTGCCAGCAGCTTAAACCATGGCTACACCTTC
j_call: TRBJ2-3; cdr3_length: 14; v_call: TRBV7-6; clone_size: .; d_call: TRBD2; cdr3_aa: CASSFSSGSDTQYF; cdr3_nt: TGTGCCAGCAGCTTTTCTAGCGGGAGCGATACGCAGTATTTT
j_call: TRBJ1-2; cdr3_length: 15; v_call: TRBV11-3; clone_size: .; d_call: TRBD1; cdr3_aa: CASSSQGGSNYGYTF; cdr3_nt: TGTGCCAGCAGCTCCCAGGGGGGATCTAACTATGGCTACACCTTC
j_call: TRBJ2-7; cdr3_length: 11; v_call: TRBV20-1; clone_size: .; d_call: .; cdr3_aa: CSASLRYEQYF; cdr3_nt: TGCAGTGCTAGTCTAAGGTACGAGCAGTACTTC
j_call: TRBJ2-2; cdr3_length: 14; v_call: TRBV9; clone_size: .; d_call: .; cdr3_aa: CASRPTWGTGELFF; cdr3_nt: TGTGCCAGCAGACCGACTTGGGGCACCGGGGAGCTGTTTTTT
j_call: TRBJ2-7; cdr3_length: 12; v_call: TRBV4-1; clone_size: .; d_call: .; cdr3_aa: CASSQNEREQYF; cdr3_nt: TGCGCCAGCAGCCAAAATGAGCGGGAGCAGTACTTC
j_call: TRBJ2-7; cdr3_length: 16; v_call: TRBV4-1; clone_size: .; d_call: .; cdr3_aa: CASSQVVDTSSYEQYF; cdr3_nt: TGCGCCAGCAGCCAAGTCGTGGACACGAGCTCCTACGAGCAGTACTTC
j_call: TRBJ1-2; cdr3_length: 17; v_call: TRBV6-2/TRBV6-3; clone_size: .; d_call: TRBD1; cdr3_aa: CASSYGPPGQGSKGYTF; cdr3_nt: TGTGCCAGCAGTTATGGCCCCCCAGGACAGGGGTCGAAGGGCTACACCTTC
j_call: TRBJ1-1; cdr3_length: 12; v_call: TRBV19; clone_size: .; d_call: .; cdr3_aa: CASSTQPYEAFF; cdr3_nt: TGTGCCAGTAGTACACAGCCGTATGAAGCTTTCTTT
j_call: TRBJ1-1; cdr3_length: 12; v_call: TRBV28; clone_size: .; d_call: .; cdr3_aa: CASSPGQTEAFF; cdr3_nt: TGTGCCAGCAGTCCAGGACAGACAGAAGCTTTCTTT
j_call: TRBJ2-2; cdr3_length: 14; v_call: TRBV11-2; clone_size: .; d_call: .; cdr3_aa: CASSLDRSSLELFF; cdr3_nt: TGTGCCAGCAGCTTAGATCGGAGTAGCCTGGAGCTGTTTTTT
j_call: TRBJ2-4; cdr3_length: 14; v_call: TRBV13; clone_size: .; d_call: .; cdr3_aa: CASSSQGVKNIQYF; cdr3_nt: TGTGCCAGCAGCTCGCAGGGTGTGAAAAACATTCAGTACTTC
j_call: TRBJ1-6; cdr3_length: 14; v_call: TRBV10-3; clone_size: .; d_call: TRBD1; cdr3_aa: CAITDREGTSPLHF; cdr3_nt: TGTGCCATCACTGACAGGGAAGGGACTTCACCCCTCCACTTT
j_call: TRBJ2-5; cdr3_length: 14; v_call: TRBV20-1; clone_size: .; d_call: TRBD2; cdr3_aa: CSASMSGRAKTQYF; cdr3_nt: TGCAGTGCTAGTATGAGCGGGAGGGCCAAGACCCAGTACTTC
j_call: TRBJ2-7; cdr3_length: 16; v_call: TRBV9; clone_size: .; d_call: .; cdr3_aa: CASSVDLGGPHGEQYF; cdr3_nt: TGTGCCAGCAGCGTAGATCTTGGCGGCCCCCACGGGGAGCAGTACTTC
j_call: TRBJ1-1; cdr3_length: 15; v_call: TRBV15; clone_size: once; d_call: TRBD1; cdr3_aa: CATSRPLQGAAEAFF; cdr3_nt: TGTGCCACCAGCAGGCCCTTACAGGGGGCGGCTGAAGCTTTCTTT
j_call: TRBJ2-5; cdr3_length: 14; v_call: TRBV29-1; clone_size: .; d_call: TRBD2; cdr3_aa: CSVVTSGSAGAQYF; cdr3_nt: TGCAGCGTTGTGACTAGCGGGAGCGCCGGGGCCCAGTACTTC
j_call: TRBJ2-1; cdr3_length: 15; v_call: TRBV18; clone_size: few; d_call: TRBD2; cdr3_aa: CASSPGLAGFNEQFF; cdr3_nt: TGTGCCAGCTCGCCGGGACTAGCGGGATTTAATGAGCAGTTCTTC
j_call: TRBJ1-2; cdr3_length: 16; v_call: TRBV2; clone_size: .; d_call: TRBD1; cdr3_aa: CASSEGPGGVPYGYTF; cdr3_nt: TGTGCCAGCAGTGAGGGGCCAGGGGGCGTCCCCTATGGCTACACCTTC
j_call: TRBJ2-7; cdr3_length: 15; v_call: TRBV5-1; clone_size: .; d_call: TRBD1; cdr3_aa: CASSLSVGTGHEQYF; cdr3_nt: TGCGCCAGCAGCTTATCTGTGGGGACAGGGCACGAGCAGTACTTC
j_call: TRBJ2-7; cdr3_length: 15; v_call: TRBV5-5; clone_size: .; d_call: .; cdr3_aa: CASSFAGKENYEQYF; cdr3_nt: TGTGCCAGCAGCTTTGCCGGGAAAGAGAACTACGAGCAGTACTTC
j_call: TRBJ1-5; cdr3_length: 14; v_call: TRBV6-2/TRBV6-3; clone_size: .; d_call: .; cdr3_aa: CASSPGSLYQPQHF; cdr3_nt: TGTGCCAGCAGCCCCGGGTCGCTCTATCAGCCCCAGCATTTT
j_call: TRBJ2-2; cdr3_length: 10; v_call: TRBV6-5; clone_size: .; d_call: .; cdr3_aa: CATGTGELFF; cdr3_nt: TGTGCCACGGGGACCGGGGAGCTGTTTTTT
j_call: TRBJ1-3; cdr3_length: 14; v_call: TRBV2; clone_size: .; d_call: .; cdr3_aa: CASSEPRSGNTIYF; cdr3_nt: TGTGCCAGCAGTGAACCCCGGTCCGGAAACACCATATATTTT
j_call: TRBJ2-7; cdr3_length: 15; v_call: TRBV5-1; clone_size: .; d_call: TRBD1; cdr3_aa: CASSLGDRGTGEQYF; cdr3_nt: TGCGCCAGCAGCTTGGGGGACAGGGGGACGGGCGAGCAGTACTTC
j_call: TRBJ2-1; cdr3_length: 15; v_call: TRBV6-4; clone_size: .; d_call: .; cdr3_aa: CASSDSGSPRDEQFF; cdr3_nt: TGTGCCAGCAGTGACTCAGGCAGCCCTAGGGATGAGCAGTTCTTC
j_call: TRBJ1-3; cdr3_length: 15; v_call: TRBV7-2; clone_size: .; d_call: TRBD1; cdr3_aa: CASSYQGAGGNTIYF; cdr3_nt: TGTGCCAGCAGCTATCAGGGGGCTGGGGGAAACACCATATATTTT
j_call: TRBJ2-1; cdr3_length: 15; v_call: TRBV5-1; clone_size: .; d_call: TRBD1; cdr3_aa: CASSPGDRAHNEQFF; cdr3_nt: TGCGCCAGCAGCCCGGGGGACAGGGCCCACAATGAGCAGTTCTTC
j_call: TRBJ2-2; cdr3_length: 14; v_call: TRBV10-3; clone_size: .; d_call: .; cdr3_aa: CASYREGNTGELFF; cdr3_nt: TGTGCCAGCTACAGGGAGGGGAACACCGGGGAGCTGTTTTTT
j_call: TRBJ2-1; cdr3_length: 14; v_call: TRBV3-1/TRBV3-2; clone_size: once; d_call: .; cdr3_aa: CASKNPGLYNEQFF; cdr3_nt: TGTGCCAGCAAGAATCCGGGATTGTACAATGAGCAGTTCTTC
j_call: TRBJ2-3; cdr3_length: 16; v_call: TRBV9; clone_size: .; d_call: TRBD2; cdr3_aa: CASSPRTSGVTDTQYF; cdr3_nt: TGTGCCAGCAGCCCCCGGACTAGCGGCGTCACAGATACGCAGTATTTT
j_call: TRBJ2-7; cdr3_length: 15; v_call: TRBV14; clone_size: .; d_call: .; cdr3_aa: CASSQAGRATYEQYF; cdr3_nt: TGTGCCAGCAGCCAAGCGGGCAGAGCCACCTACGAGCAGTACTTC
j_call: TRBJ1-3; cdr3_length: 15; v_call: TRBV27; clone_size: .; d_call: .; cdr3_aa: CASKGIRETGNTIYF; cdr3_nt: TGTGCCAGCAAGGGAATCCGAGAGACTGGAAACACCATATATTTT
j_call: TRBJ1-2; cdr3_length: 13; v_call: TRBV12-3/TRBV12-4; clone_size: once; d_call: .; cdr3_aa: CASSLMVTEGYTF; cdr3_nt: TGTGCCAGCAGTTTGATGGTGACAGAGGGCTACACCTTC
j_call: TRBJ2-3; cdr3_length: 13; v_call: TRBV3-1/TRBV3-2; clone_size: .; d_call: .; cdr3_aa: CASSQSIADTQYF; cdr3_nt: TGTGCCAGCAGCCAATCTATAGCCGATACGCAGTATTTT
j_call: TRBJ2-7; cdr3_length: 16; v_call: TRBV10-3; clone_size: .; d_call: TRBD2; cdr3_aa: CAISELAGSSSYEQYF; cdr3_nt: TGTGCCATCAGTGAGTTAGCGGGTAGCTCCAGCTACGAGCAGTACTTC
j_call: TRBJ1-1; cdr3_length: 15; v_call: TRBV3-1/TRBV3-2; clone_size: once; d_call: .; cdr3_aa: CASSSRTAWGTEAFF; cdr3_nt: TGTGCCAGCAGTTCTCGGACAGCTTGGGGGACTGAAGCTTTCTTT
j_call: TRBJ2-2; cdr3_length: 16; v_call: TRBV7-9; clone_size: .; d_call: TRBD2; cdr3_aa: CASSPALAPNTGELFF; cdr3_nt: TGTGCCAGCAGCCCCGCACTAGCGCCGAACACCGGGGAGCTGTTTTTT
j_call: TRBJ1-6; cdr3_length: 13; v_call: TRBV2; clone_size: once; d_call: .; cdr3_aa: CASSSDYNSPLHF; cdr3_nt: TGTGCCAGCAGTTCAGATTATAATTCACCCCTCCACTTT
j_call: TRBJ1-4; cdr3_length: 15; v_call: TRBV18; clone_size: .; d_call: TRBD1; cdr3_aa: CASSPGQGGSEKLFF; cdr3_nt: TGTGCCAGCTCACCGGGACAGGGTGGTAGCGAAAAACTGTTTTTT
j_call: TRBJ2-1; cdr3_length: 15; v_call: TRBV9; clone_size: .; d_call: TRBD2; cdr3_aa: CASSPTSGPGNEQFF; cdr3_nt: TGTGCCAGCAGCCCCACTAGCGGGCCAGGCAATGAGCAGTTCTTC
j_call: TRBJ2-7; cdr3_length: 14; v_call: TRBV6-5; clone_size: few; d_call: TRBD1; cdr3_aa: CATSPGQGVYEQYF; cdr3_nt: TGTGCCACTTCACCGGGACAGGGAGTCTACGAGCAGTACTTC
j_call: TRBJ1-2; cdr3_length: 13; v_call: TRBV6-5; clone_size: .; d_call: .; cdr3_aa: CASRRRATYGYTF; cdr3_nt: TGTGCCAGCAGACGTCGGGCTACCTATGGCTACACCTTC
j_call: TRBJ1-4; cdr3_length: 15; v_call: TRBV14; clone_size: .; d_call: TRBD1; cdr3_aa: CASSQVQGNNEKLFF; cdr3_nt: TGTGCCAGCAGCCAAGTACAGGGGAATAATGAAAAACTGTTTTTT
j_call: TRBJ1-1; cdr3_length: 14; v_call: TRBV18; clone_size: .; d_call: .; cdr3_aa: CASSPVFTNEGAFF; cdr3_nt: TGTGCCAGCTCACCGGTTTTTACTAATGAGGGAGCTTTCTTT
j_call: TRBJ2-7; cdr3_length: 15; v_call: TRBV13; clone_size: .; d_call: .; cdr3_aa: CASSLNDGIGYEQYF; cdr3_nt: TGTGCCAGCAGCTTAAATGACGGGATAGGCTACGAGCAGTACTTC
j_call: TRBJ1-1; cdr3_length: 12; v_call: TRBV28; clone_size: .; d_call: .; cdr3_aa: CASSLLDTEAFF; cdr3_nt: TGTGCCAGCAGTTTATTGGACACTGAAGCTTTCTTT